This is a list of T cell receptor beta chains from one sample in a study of PD-L1 blockade in urothelial cancer. The repertoire was sequenced with immunoSEQ multiplex PCR; TCRdb's copy has only in-frame clones and lacks some. The profile covers 35,000 to 45,000 clones, with about a third appearing a single time and 8% to 9.5% taken by the ten largest. Here the sequenced sample was tumor tissue, taken before atezolizumab (anti-PD-L1) treatment. Source of these receptors: a man aged 55 to 70 with urothelial cancer. Each CDR3 is given with its conserved first and last residue. D genes are given only for firm matches. Not all rows give a size; the values are once, few, many and, for expanded clones, a class.

V gene: TRBV11-3
clone size: many
D gene: -
J gene: TRBJ2-1
CDR3 DNA: TGTGCCAGCGGAACCCGACTAGAGGTGGACGAGCAGTTCTTC
CDR3 protein: CASGTRLEVDEQFF

V gene: TRBV19
clone size: -
D gene: TRBD2
J gene: TRBJ2-1
CDR3 DNA: TGTGCCAGTAGTATCAGGGCGGGGGGCCGTGCCATTGAGCAGTTCTTC
CDR3 protein: CASSIRAGGRAIEQFF

V gene: TRBV2
clone size: few
D gene: -
J gene: TRBJ2-7
CDR3 DNA: TGTGCCACTTGGGGACACCTCTACGAGCAGTACTTC
CDR3 protein: CATWGHLYEQYF

V gene: TRBV18
clone size: few
D gene: -
J gene: TRBJ2-7
CDR3 DNA: TGTGCCAGCTCACCAGGAGGGAGAGGCGCAACCTACGAGCAGTACTTC
CDR3 protein: CASSPGGRGATYEQYF

V gene: TRBV10-2
clone size: -
D gene: -
J gene: TRBJ1-1
CDR3 DNA: TGCGCCAGCAGTGGCGGAAGGTCAGGGAACACTGAAGCTTTCTTT
CDR3 protein: CASSGGRSGNTEAFF

V gene: TRBV5-1
clone size: -
D gene: TRBD2
J gene: TRBJ2-2
CDR3 DNA: TGCGCCAGCAGCTTCCTAGCGGGAGAAGCCGGGGAGCTGTTTTTT
CDR3 protein: CASSFLAGEAGELFF

V gene: TRBV4-1
clone size: -
D gene: -
J gene: TRBJ2-5
CDR3 DNA: TGCGCCAGCAGCCAAGAGGGGGTAGCCGGGGAGACCCAGTACTTC
CDR3 protein: CASSQEGVAGETQYF

V gene: TRBV28
clone size: -
D gene: -
J gene: TRBJ2-2
CDR3 DNA: TGTGCCAGCAGTTCTGCCCGGGCGCCAGGGGGGAACGGGGAGCTGTTTTTT
CDR3 protein: CASSSARAPGGNGELFF

V gene: TRBV29-1
clone size: -
D gene: -
J gene: TRBJ1-1
CDR3 DNA: TGCAGCGCCGGAGGGTGGGCCACTGAAGCTTTCTTT
CDR3 protein: CSAGGWATEAFF

V gene: TRBV10-2
clone size: few
D gene: TRBD1
J gene: TRBJ1-2
CDR3 DNA: TGCGCCAGCAGTCGGACAGGGCCATCGTATGGCTACACCTTC
CDR3 protein: CASSRTGPSYGYTF

V gene: TRBV11-3
clone size: few
D gene: -
J gene: TRBJ2-7
CDR3 DNA: TGTGCCAGCAGCTTAGACCCGGGCCCCTACGAGCAGTACTTC
CDR3 protein: CASSLDPGPYEQYF

V gene: TRBV19
clone size: -
D gene: TRBD2
J gene: TRBJ2-3
CDR3 DNA: TGTGCCAGTACTGGGACTAGCGGGAGTTCAGATACGCAGTATTTT
CDR3 protein: CASTGTSGSSDTQYF

V gene: TRBV19
clone size: once
D gene: -
J gene: TRBJ2-7
CDR3 DNA: TGTGCCAGTAGTATAGATGGAGGGGTTGAGCAGTACTTC
CDR3 protein: CASSIDGGVEQYF

V gene: TRBV5-1
clone size: -
D gene: -
J gene: TRBJ1-5
CDR3 DNA: TGCGCCAGCAGCCGGGGTGATAGCAATCAGCCCCAGCATTTT
CDR3 protein: CASSRGDSNQPQHF

V gene: TRBV9
clone size: medium-sized
D gene: -
J gene: TRBJ2-2
CDR3 DNA: TGTGCCAGCAGCGGAGATAGGGTGGCCGGGGAGCTGTTTTTT
CDR3 protein: CASSGDRVAGELFF

V gene: TRBV9
clone size: -
D gene: -
J gene: TRBJ1-3
CDR3 DNA: TGTGCCAGCAGCGCAAACAGGGAAAACACCATATATTTT
CDR3 protein: CASSANRENTIYF

V gene: TRBV6-8
clone size: few
D gene: -
J gene: TRBJ2-3
CDR3 DNA: TGTGCCAGCGGGGGCTGGTCGACAGATACGCAGTATTTT
CDR3 protein: CASGGWSTDTQYF

V gene: TRBV18
clone size: few
D gene: TRBD2
J gene: TRBJ2-2
CDR3 DNA: TGTGCCAGCTCCCCCTACGCGGGAGGGATGAACACCGGGGAGCTGTTTTTT
CDR3 protein: CASSPYAGGMNTGELFF

V gene: TRBV6-8
clone size: few
D gene: -
J gene: TRBJ2-2
CDR3 DNA: TGTGCCAGCAGTGACTCAGGGGCGTCCGGGGAGCTGTTTTTT
CDR3 protein: CASSDSGASGELFF

V gene: TRBV6-8
clone size: few
D gene: -
J gene: TRBJ2-5
CDR3 DNA: TGTGCCTGGTCACGTACAGGTCTAGAGACCCAGTACTTC
CDR3 protein: CAWSRTGLETQYF

V gene: TRBV28
clone size: once
D gene: TRBD1
J gene: TRBJ2-5
CDR3 DNA: TGTGCCAGCAGTGACATGACAGGGAGAATGGAGACCCAGTACTTC
CDR3 protein: CASSDMTGRMETQYF

V gene: TRBV19
clone size: medium-sized
D gene: -
J gene: TRBJ1-5
CDR3 DNA: TGTGCCAGTAGTATAATCGGGAATCAGCCCCAGCATTTT
CDR3 protein: CASSIIGNQPQHF

V gene: TRBV7-8
clone size: -
D gene: -
J gene: TRBJ2-3
CDR3 DNA: TGTGCCAGCAGCTTAGTGGGACACCTCACAGATACGCAGTATTTT
CDR3 protein: CASSLVGHLTDTQYF

V gene: TRBV12-5
clone size: few
D gene: TRBD1
J gene: TRBJ2-1
CDR3 DNA: TGTGCTAGCCTAGGACAGGGGGCGTCCTACAATGAGCAGTTCTTC
CDR3 protein: CASLGQGASYNEQFF

V gene: TRBV28
clone size: -
D gene: -
J gene: TRBJ2-7
CDR3 DNA: TGTGCCAGCAGTTTCCGGGGGCGGTACGAGCAGTACTTC
CDR3 protein: CASSFRGRYEQYF

V gene: TRBV6-8
clone size: few
D gene: TRBD1
J gene: TRBJ2-5
CDR3 DNA: TGTGCCAGCAGGAGCTCCGGGACAGAGCAAGAGACCCAGTACTTC
CDR3 protein: CASRSSGTEQETQYF